This T cell receptor (beta chain) was identified in a study of regulatory and conventional T cells in RAG deficiency. Note on this clone: Its antigen is not known.

Blood CD4+ CD25-low CD127-high conventional T cells supplied the genomic DNA template. Profiling relied on immunoSEQ multiplex PCR, and the TCRdb table lists in-frame clones only, not all of them. The table shows 40,000 to 55,000 clones, with 80% to 90% occurring only once. Study findings and constraints: In Omenn syndrome, Treg and Tconv repertoires overlapped >80%. Sorted Omenn CD25-high CD127-low cells may not be bona fide Tregs. Control T-cell subsets had markedly higher Shannon entropy and lower Simpson indices than RAG-deficient patients.

These data were also filed under a second study, of regulatory T cells. As that report states: Amplification used 52 TRBV primers and 13 TRBJ primers. Skewed V and J usage and few unique V-J pairs marked patient repertoires, most in Tregs.

The sample consisted of CD4+ effector T cells sorted from blood. This receptor was identified in a human donor in good health.

The CDR3 spells CASSVGQGREPYNEQFF. The CDR3 nucleotides are TGTGCCAGCAGCGTAGGGCAGGGGCGGGAGCCCTACAATGAGCAGTTCTTC. V is TRBV9 and J is TRBJ2-1, with D tentatively TRBD2 (7 bases). V lost 0 bases to trimming and J lost 2 bases, with 15 bases between them. CDR3 length equals 17 residues. Looked up from germline, CDR1 is SGDLS and CDR2 is YYNGEE. The entire variable domain, with the rest obtained from reference TRBV9 and TRBJ2-1, is as follows: DSGVTQTPKHLITATGQRVTLRCSPRSGDLSVYWYQQSLDQGLQFLIQYYNGEERAKGNILERFSAQQFPDLHSELNLSSLELGDSALYFCASSVGQGREPYNEQFFGPGTRLTVL.